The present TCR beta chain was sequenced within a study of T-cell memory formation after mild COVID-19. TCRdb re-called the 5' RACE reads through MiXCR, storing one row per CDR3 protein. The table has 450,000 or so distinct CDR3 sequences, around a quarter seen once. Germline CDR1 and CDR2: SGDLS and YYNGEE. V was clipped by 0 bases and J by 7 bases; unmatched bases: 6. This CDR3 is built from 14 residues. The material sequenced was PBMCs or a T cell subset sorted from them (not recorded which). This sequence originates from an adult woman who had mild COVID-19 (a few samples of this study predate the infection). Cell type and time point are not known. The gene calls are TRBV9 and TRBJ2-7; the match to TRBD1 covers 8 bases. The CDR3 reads CASSVGDRSIEQYF. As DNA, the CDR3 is TGTGCCAGCAGCGTAGGGGACAGGAGTATTGAGCAGTACTTC. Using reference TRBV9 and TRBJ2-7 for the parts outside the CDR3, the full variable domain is DSGVTQTPKHLITATGQRVTLRCSPRSGDLSVYWYQQSLDQGLQFLIQYYNGEERAKGNILERFSAQQFPDLHSELNLSSLELGDSALYFCASSVGDRSIEQYFGPGTRLTVT.